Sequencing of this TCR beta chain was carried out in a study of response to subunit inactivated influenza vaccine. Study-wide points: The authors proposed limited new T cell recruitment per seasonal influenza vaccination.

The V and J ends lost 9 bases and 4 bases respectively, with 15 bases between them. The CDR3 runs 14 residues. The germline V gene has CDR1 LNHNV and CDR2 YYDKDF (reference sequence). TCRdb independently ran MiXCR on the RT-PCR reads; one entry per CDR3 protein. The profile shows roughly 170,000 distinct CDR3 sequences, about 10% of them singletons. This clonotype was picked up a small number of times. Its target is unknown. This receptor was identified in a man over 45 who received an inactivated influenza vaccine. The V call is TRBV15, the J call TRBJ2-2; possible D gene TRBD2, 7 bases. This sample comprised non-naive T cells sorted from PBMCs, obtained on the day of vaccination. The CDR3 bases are TGTGCCACTGGAGGGGGGGCTAGCACCGGGGAGCTGTTTTTT. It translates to CATGGGASTGELFF.